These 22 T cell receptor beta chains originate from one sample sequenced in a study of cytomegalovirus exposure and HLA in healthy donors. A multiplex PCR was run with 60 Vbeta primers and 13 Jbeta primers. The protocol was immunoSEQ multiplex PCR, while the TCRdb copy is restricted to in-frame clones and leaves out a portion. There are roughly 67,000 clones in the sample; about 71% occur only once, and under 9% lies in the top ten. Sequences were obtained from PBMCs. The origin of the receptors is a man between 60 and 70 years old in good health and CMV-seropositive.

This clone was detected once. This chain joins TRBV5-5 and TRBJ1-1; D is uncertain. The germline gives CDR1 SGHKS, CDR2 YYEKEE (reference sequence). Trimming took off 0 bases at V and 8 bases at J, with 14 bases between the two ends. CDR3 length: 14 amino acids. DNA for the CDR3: TGTGCCAGCAGCTTGGCCGCCCTGGAGGCGGAAGCTTTCTTT. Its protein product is CASSLAALEAEAFF. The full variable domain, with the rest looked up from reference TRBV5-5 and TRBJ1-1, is DAGVTQSPTHLIKTRGQQVTLRCSPISGHKSVSWYQQVLGQGPQFIFQYYEKEERGRGNFPDRFSARQFPNYSSELNVNALLLGDSALYLCASSLAALEAEAFFGQGTRLTVV.

This CDR3 is CASSRTGTYEQYF. CDR3 DNA sequence: TGTGCCAGCAGCCGAACAGGGACCTACGAGCAGTACTTC. The chain employs TRBV6-1 and TRBJ2-7; D is possibly TRBD1 (6 bases). The V gene lost 6 bases and the J gene lost 2 bases, with 11 bases spanning the gap. The CDR3 is 13 residues long. The germline gives CDR1 MNHNS, CDR2 SASEGT.

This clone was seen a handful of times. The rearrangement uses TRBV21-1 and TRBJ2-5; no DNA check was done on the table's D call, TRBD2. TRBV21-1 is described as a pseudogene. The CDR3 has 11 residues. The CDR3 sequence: CARSCGKTQYF. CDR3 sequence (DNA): TGTGCCCGGAGTTGCGGGAAGACCCAGTACTTC.

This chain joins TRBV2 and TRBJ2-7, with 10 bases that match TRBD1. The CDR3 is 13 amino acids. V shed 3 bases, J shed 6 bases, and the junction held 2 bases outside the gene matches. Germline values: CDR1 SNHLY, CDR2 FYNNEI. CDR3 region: CASSDWDRGEQYF. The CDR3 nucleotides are TGTGCCAGCAGTGATTGGGACAGGGGCGAGCAGTACTTC.

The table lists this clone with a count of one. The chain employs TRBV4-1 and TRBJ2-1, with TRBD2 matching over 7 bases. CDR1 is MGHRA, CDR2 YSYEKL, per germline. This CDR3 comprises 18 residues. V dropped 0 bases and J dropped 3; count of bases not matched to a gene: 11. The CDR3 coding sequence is TGCGCCAGCAGCCAAGAACCCTCTAGCGGCTACTTCTACAATGAGCAGTTCTTC. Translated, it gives CASSQEPSSGYFYNEQFF.

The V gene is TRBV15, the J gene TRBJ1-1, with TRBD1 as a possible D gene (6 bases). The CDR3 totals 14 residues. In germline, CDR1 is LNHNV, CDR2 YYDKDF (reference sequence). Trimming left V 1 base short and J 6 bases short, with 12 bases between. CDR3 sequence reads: CATSRGRQVSEAFF. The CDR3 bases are TGTGCCACCAGCAGAGGTAGACAGGTGTCTGAAGCTTTCTTT.

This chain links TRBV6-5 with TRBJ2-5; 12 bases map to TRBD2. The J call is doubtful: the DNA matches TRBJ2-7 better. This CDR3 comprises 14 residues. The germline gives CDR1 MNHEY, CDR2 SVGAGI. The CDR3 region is CASRTSGGFYEQYF. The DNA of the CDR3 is TGTGCCAGCAGGACTAGCGGGGGTTTCTACGAGCAGTACTTC.

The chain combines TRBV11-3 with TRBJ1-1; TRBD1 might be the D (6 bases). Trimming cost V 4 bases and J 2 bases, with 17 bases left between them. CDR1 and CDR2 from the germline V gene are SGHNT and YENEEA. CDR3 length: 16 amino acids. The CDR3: CASSSSQGTGNTEAFF. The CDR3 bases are TGTGCCAGCAGCTCAAGCCAGGGGACGGGTAACACTGAAGCTTTCTTT.

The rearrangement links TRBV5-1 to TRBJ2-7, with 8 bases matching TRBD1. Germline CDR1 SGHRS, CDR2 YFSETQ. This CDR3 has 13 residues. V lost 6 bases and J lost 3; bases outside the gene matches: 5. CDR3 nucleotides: TGCGCCAGCACATCGACAGGGGACTACGAGCAGTACTTC. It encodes CASTSTGDYEQYF.

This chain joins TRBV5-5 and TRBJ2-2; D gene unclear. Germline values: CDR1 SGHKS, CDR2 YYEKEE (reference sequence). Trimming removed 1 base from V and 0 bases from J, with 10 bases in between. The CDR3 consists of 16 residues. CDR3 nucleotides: TGTGCCAGCAGCTTGATCGGTTCTCCGAACACCGGGGAGCTGTTTTTT. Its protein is CASSLIGSPNTGELFF.

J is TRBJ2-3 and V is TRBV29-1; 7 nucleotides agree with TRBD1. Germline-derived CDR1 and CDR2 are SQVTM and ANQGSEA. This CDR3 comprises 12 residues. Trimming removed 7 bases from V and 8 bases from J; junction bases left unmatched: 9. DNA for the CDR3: TGCAGCGCCGACAGGGTCCAGGGTACGCAGTATTTT. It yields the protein CSADRVQGTQYF.

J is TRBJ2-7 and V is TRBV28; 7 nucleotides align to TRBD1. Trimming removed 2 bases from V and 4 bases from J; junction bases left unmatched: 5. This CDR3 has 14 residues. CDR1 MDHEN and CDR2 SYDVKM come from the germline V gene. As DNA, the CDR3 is TGTGCCAGCAGTTTAGACAGGGTAGGATACGAGCAGTACTTC. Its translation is CASSLDRVGYEQYF.

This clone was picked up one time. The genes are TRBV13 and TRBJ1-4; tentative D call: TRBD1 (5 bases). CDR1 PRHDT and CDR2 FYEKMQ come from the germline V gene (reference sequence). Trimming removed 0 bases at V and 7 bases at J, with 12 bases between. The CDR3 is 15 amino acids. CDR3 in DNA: TGTGCCAGCAGCTTAGGCAACAGGAGGGGTGAAAAACTGTTTTTT. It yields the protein CASSLGNRRGEKLFF.

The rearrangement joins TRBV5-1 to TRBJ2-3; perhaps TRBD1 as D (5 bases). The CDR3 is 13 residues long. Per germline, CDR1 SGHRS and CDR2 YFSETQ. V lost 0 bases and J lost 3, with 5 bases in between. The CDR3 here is CASSLGQTDTQYF. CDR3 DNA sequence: TGCGCCAGCAGCTTGGGACAGACAGATACGCAGTATTTT.

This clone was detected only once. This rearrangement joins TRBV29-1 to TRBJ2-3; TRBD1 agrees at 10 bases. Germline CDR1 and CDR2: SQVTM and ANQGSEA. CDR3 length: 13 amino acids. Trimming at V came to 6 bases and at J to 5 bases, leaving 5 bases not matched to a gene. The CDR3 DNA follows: TGCAGCGTCTCGGGACAGGGGAGAGATACGCAGTATTTT. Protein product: CSVSGQGRDTQYF.

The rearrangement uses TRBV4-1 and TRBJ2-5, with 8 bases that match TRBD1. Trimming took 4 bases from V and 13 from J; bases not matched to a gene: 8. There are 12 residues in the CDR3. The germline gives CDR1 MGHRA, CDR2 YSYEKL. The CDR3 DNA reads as TGCGCCAGCAGCCCAGGACAGGGAAAGAGGTACTTC. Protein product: CASSPGQGKRYF.

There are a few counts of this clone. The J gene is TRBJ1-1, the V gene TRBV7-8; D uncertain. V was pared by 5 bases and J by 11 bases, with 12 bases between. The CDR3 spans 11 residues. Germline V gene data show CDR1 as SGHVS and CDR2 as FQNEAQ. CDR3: CASSQDIRAFF. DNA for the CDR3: TGTGCCAGCAGCCAAGACATTAGGGCTTTCTTT.

The CDR3 protein is CASSSGLTNTDTQYF. The CDR3 DNA reads as TGTGCCAGCAGCTCCGGACTTACAAACACAGATACGCAGTATTTT. This chain connects TRBV7-2 to TRBJ2-3; perhaps TRBD2 as D (5 bases). CDR1 and CDR2 from the germline V gene are SGHTA and FQGNSA. Deletions cut 4 bases from V and 2 bases from J, with 13 bases between. The CDR3 extends over 15 amino acids.

Here the CDR3 DNA reads TGTGCCAGCAGCTTGGGCGGGAGTTCCTACAATGAGCAGTTCTTC. This translates into CASSLGGSSYNEQFF. The chain employs TRBV5-4 and TRBJ2-1; 7 bases line up with TRBD2. The ends lost 0 bases at V and 1 base at J; junction bases unmatched: 1. CDR1 is SGHNT and CDR2 is YYREEE in the germline V gene (reference sequence). This CDR3 comprises 15 residues.

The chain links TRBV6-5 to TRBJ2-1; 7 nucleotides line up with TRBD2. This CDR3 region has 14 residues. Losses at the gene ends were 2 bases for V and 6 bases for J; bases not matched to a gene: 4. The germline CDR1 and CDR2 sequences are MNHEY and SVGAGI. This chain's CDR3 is CASSYTSAINEQFF. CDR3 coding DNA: TGTGCCAGCAGTTACACTAGCGCAATCAATGAGCAGTTCTTC.

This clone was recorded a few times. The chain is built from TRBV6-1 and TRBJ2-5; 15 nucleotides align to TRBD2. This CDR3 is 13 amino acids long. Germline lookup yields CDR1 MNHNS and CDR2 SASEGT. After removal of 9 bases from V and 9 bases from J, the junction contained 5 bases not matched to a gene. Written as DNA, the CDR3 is TGTGCCAGGGGGACTAGCGGGGGGATGTCCCAGTACTTC. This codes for CARGTSGGMSQYF.

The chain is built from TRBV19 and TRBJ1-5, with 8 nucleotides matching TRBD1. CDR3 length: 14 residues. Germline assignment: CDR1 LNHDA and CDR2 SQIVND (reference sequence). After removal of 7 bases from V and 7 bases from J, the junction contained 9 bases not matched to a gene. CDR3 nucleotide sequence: TGTGCCAGTAAAGGACAGGGAGGGAACCAGCCCCAGCATTTT. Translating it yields CASKGQGGNQPQHF.